The clone carrying this TCR beta chain occurred a few times. The data were obtained in a study of CD8+ T cells in alopecia areata. Once RNA had been extracted, it was reverse transcribed into cDNA to act as the sequencing template. The protocol was immunoSEQ multiplex PCR, while the TCRdb copy is restricted to in-frame clones and leaves out a portion. The sample includes tens of thousands of clones, around 30% of them seen just once. V was clipped by 3 bases and J by 3 bases; unmatched bases: 6. The germline gives CDR1 GTSNPN, CDR2 SVGIG (reference sequence). The CDR3 consists of 14 residues. Documented treatment: oral pan-JAK inhibitor, 5-10 mg twice daily.

The sequence derives from a human donor with alopecia areata. Here the sequenced sample was CD8+ T cells sorted from blood, taken at week 4, from a patient treated with tofacitinib. The chain couples TRBV30 to TRBJ2-7; 9 bases agree with TRBD2. CDR3 nucleotides: TGTGCCTGGAGAATCGGTAGCGGGAGCTACGAGCAGTACTTC. Amino acid sequence: CAWRIGSGSYEQYF.